A selection of T cell receptor beta chains follows, all from one sample in a study of human T cells and chemical hapten exposure. Each CDR3 protein is one row after TCRdb ran MiXCR on the RACE reads. The sample holds 150,000 to 200,000 distinct CDR3 sequences, about 15% seen once. The sequences come from whole blood, collected in connection with sensitization to the hapten diphenylcyclopropenone (DPC). The receptor source for this set is a woman in her twenties or thirties with alopecia areata. Some clones in this sample may be carry-over from other donors' samples. Each CDR3 is given with its conserved first and last residue. A D gene is named only where the DNA matches it firmly. Only part of the rows carry a size: once, few, many, or a class if the clone is expanded.

j_call	clone_size	v_call	d_call	cdr3_nt	cdr3_aa
TRBJ1-5	.	TRBV6-2/TRBV6-3	.	TGTGCCAGCACCTACACGCGGGGTAGCAATCAGCCCCAGCATTTT	CASTYTRGSNQPQHF
TRBJ2-3	few	TRBV27	.	TGTGCCAGCAGTTCACGTGCCACTAGCTCGGATACGCAGTATTTT	CASSSRATSSDTQYF
TRBJ2-7	few	TRBV11-2	TRBD2	TGTGCCAGCAGCTCCGCCGGGAGGCCCTACGAGCAGTACTTC	CASSSAGRPYEQYF
TRBJ1-4	.	TRBV2	.	TGTGCCAGCACACGACAGAACGCTAATGAAAAACTGTTTTTT	CASTRQNANEKLFF
TRBJ2-2	few	TRBV30	.	TGTGCCTGGACGCAGGGTAGCTACACCGGGGAGCTGTTTTTT	CAWTQGSYTGELFF
TRBJ2-1	.	TRBV4-3	.	TGCGCCAGCAGCCAAGATCACCGGTTGCGGAATGAGCAGTTCTTC	CASSQDHRLRNEQFF
TRBJ1-4	.	TRBV14	.	TGTGCCAGCAGCCAAGACGGTGCAACTAATGAAAAACTGTTTTTT	CASSQDGATNEKLFF
TRBJ1-1	few	TRBV20-1	.	TGCAGTGCTAGCAGGGCAGGACCCAACACTGAAGCTTTCTTT	CSASRAGPNTEAFF
TRBJ2-1	few	TRBV5-4	.	TGTGCCAGCAGCCGTCCCGGGGCCAGCGTCGGCGAGCAGTTCTTC	CASSRPGASVGEQFF
TRBJ1-6	few	TRBV10-3	.	TGTGCCATCAGGAGTGAGACAGTACGTTCACCCCTCCACTTT	CAIRSETVRSPLHF
TRBJ1-6	few	TRBV18	.	TGTGCCAGCTCACCAGGGGGGGGGAATTCACCCCTCCACTTT	CASSPGGGNSPLHF
TRBJ2-5	.	TRBV28	.	TGTGCCAGCAGTTCTAGCTGGAGAGAGACCCAGTACTTC	CASSSSWRETQYF
TRBJ2-5	.	TRBV11-2	.	TGTGCCAGCAGCTTAAGACCCCCGGGGACAGAGACCCAGTACTTC	CASSLRPPGTETQYF
TRBJ1-6	few	TRBV30	.	TGTGCCTGGAGAGGGGAACATCGAGATAATTCACCCCTCCACTTT	CAWRGEHRDNSPLHF
TRBJ1-1	.	TRBV4-1	.	TGCGCCAGCAGCCAAGAAGAACACTACGAAGCTTTCTTT	CASSQEEHYEAFF
TRBJ2-1	.	TRBV28	.	TGTGCCAGCACCTATCTGAAAGGAGGGGGGCCACACAATGAGCAGTTCTTC	CASTYLKGGGPHNEQFF
TRBJ2-2	few	TRBV10-2	.	TGCGCCAGCAGTGAGTCGACGGAAACCGGGGAGCTGTTTTTT	CASSESTETGELFF
TRBJ2-2	once	TRBV7-2	.	TGTGCCAGCAGCCTTTCCGGGACATCGAACACCGGGGAGCTGTTTTTT	CASSLSGTSNTGELFF
TRBJ1-2	few	TRBV4-1	TRBD1	TGCGCCAGCAGCCACCCGACAGGGAACTATGGCTACACCTTC	CASSHPTGNYGYTF
TRBJ1-5	many	TRBV5-6	TRBD1	TGTGCCAGCAGCTCAGGGACAGGGGGCCTGCCCCAGCATTTT	CASSSGTGGLPQHF
TRBJ2-1	many	TRBV5-1	TRBD1	TGCGCCAGCAGCTTGGGACAGGGTCAGTTCTTC	CASSLGQGQFF
TRBJ1-2	few	TRBV29-1	.	TGCAGCGTTGCACCGAGTGACTATGGCTACACCTTC	CSVAPSDYGYTF
TRBJ2-7	.	TRBV4-3	TRBD1	TGCGCCAGCAGCCAAGAGACAGGGGACTCCTACGAGCAGTACTTC	CASSQETGDSYEQYF
TRBJ2-1	few	TRBV20-1	.	TGCAGTGCCTCCAGGACAGTGAACAATGAGCAGTTCTTC	CSASRTVNNEQFF
TRBJ2-3	.	TRBV7-2	.	TGTGCCAGCAGCCCCGGGGGTAATACGCAGTATTTT	CASSPGGNTQYF
TRBJ2-5	once	TRBV7-2	TRBD1	TGTGCCAGCAGCTCGGGACAGGGGTTTGAGGAGACCCAGTACTTC	CASSSGQGFEETQYF
TRBJ1-6	.	TRBV5-1	TRBD1	TGCGCCAGCAGCCGGACAGGGGGAGATCCAAACCTCCACTTT	CASSRTGGDPNLHF
TRBJ2-1	few	TRBV2	.	TGTGCCAGCAGTCGGGGGAGCTCCTACAATGAGCAGTTCTTC	CASSRGSSYNEQFF
TRBJ2-7	few	TRBV6-5	.	TGTGCCAGCAGGAAAAGTCGTTCCCACGAGCAGTACTTC	CASRKSRSHEQYF
TRBJ2-5	few	TRBV7-6	TRBD1	TGTGCCAGCAGCCTCGGACAGGGAGTGAAGACCCAGTACTTC	CASSLGQGVKTQYF
TRBJ2-1	many	TRBV7-9	.	TGTGCCAGCATCCTAGGGAGTGAGCAGTTCTTC	CASILGSEQFF
TRBJ2-2	few	TRBV21-1	.	TGTGCCAGCAGCAAAGGATCCGGAGGGGTAGGAACCGGGGAGCTGTTTTTT	CASSKGSGGVGTGELFF
TRBJ2-5	many	TRBV20-1	.	TGCAGTGCTAGCCTGTTTGTGGGGGCAGAGACCCAGTACTTC	CSASLFVGAETQYF
TRBJ2-5	many	TRBV15	.	TGTGCCTCATCCGTTGGCCTAATAAAGACCCAGTACTTC	CASSVGLIKTQYF
TRBJ2-1	.	TRBV4-3	.	TGCGCCAGCAGCCAAGTCTGGGCGGGGAGCTCCTACAATGAGCAGTTCTTC	CASSQVWAGSSYNEQFF
TRBJ2-7	.	TRBV4-2	.	TGTGCCAGCAGCCAAGCCGGCTTCCCCTACGAGCAGTACTTC	CASSQAGFPYEQYF
TRBJ2-2	.	TRBV12-3/TRBV12-4	.	TGTGCCAGCAGTTTGGGATCCGGGTACACCGGGGAGCTGTTTTTT	CASSLGSGYTGELFF
TRBJ2-3	few	TRBV10-3	TRBD2	TGTGCCATCAGTGAGTCGGGGACTAGCCCCGGGCTGCGCACAGATACGCAGTATTTT	CAISESGTSPGLRTDTQYF
TRBJ1-5	many	TRBV2	.	TGTGCCAGCAGTACCGGGGGCCGTTTGGAGCCCCAGCATTTT	CASSTGGRLEPQHF
TRBJ2-1	.	TRBV18	TRBD2	TGTGCCAGCTCCCGGGGACTAGCGGGACGGAATGAGCAGTTCTTC	CASSRGLAGRNEQFF
TRBJ2-2	few	TRBV30	.	TGTGCCTGGAGTGACAGGGCGGACGGGGAGCTGTTTTTT	CAWSDRADGELFF
TRBJ2-2	few	TRBV6-1	TRBD1	TGTGCCAGCAATACGGGACAGGGCACCGGGGAGCTGTTTTTT	CASNTGQGTGELFF
TRBJ2-5	.	TRBV27	TRBD1	TGTGCCAGCAGGCGGACAGGCAAAGAACAAGAGACCCAGTACTTC	CASRRTGKEQETQYF
TRBJ2-7	.	TRBV12-3/TRBV12-4	.	TGTGCCAGCAGGCCATCAGGAAATTCGTACGAGCAGTACTTC	CASRPSGNSYEQYF
TRBJ1-5	many	TRBV28	.	TGTGCCAGCCGGCTCTGGGGCCAACAGCCCCAGCATTTT	CASRLWGQQPQHF
TRBJ2-7	few	TRBV7-2	.	TGTGCCAGCAGCTCCAGACAGGTGAGCTCCTACGAGCAGTACTTC	CASSSRQVSSYEQYF
TRBJ1-6	many	TRBV4-2	.	TGTGCCAGCAGCCAAGCTGGGGAGGGATCACCCCTCCACTTT	CASSQAGEGSPLHF